This TCR beta chain emerged from a study of blood T cell repertoires in COVID-19. Study background: The origin of the acute and convalescent COVID-19 samples was the United States, Italy and Spain. The analysed material was cDNA or gDNA that came from T cells, B-cell-depleted T cells, or PBMCs.

As processed by the authors: Using reference gene primer amplification, nucleated cell counts were estimated. The table came from immunoSEQ multiplex PCR; TCRdb's copy has only in-frame clones and leaves some out. V and J calls and clone size come straight from that table; D and trimming were deduced from the DNA. In the table there are about 270,000 clones, roughly 84% of which are singletons. Germline-derived CDR1 and CDR2 are LGHNA and YNFKEQ. The V and J ends lost 2 bases and 2 bases, in that order; junction bases with no gene match: 4. The CDR3 spans 15 residues. The gene calls are TRBV4-2 and TRBJ2-7; TRBD2 agrees at 9 bases. The receptor comes from a woman aged 18 to 35 with acute or convalescent COVID-19. Sequencing used peripheral blood. CDR3 sequence (DNA): TGTGCCAGCAGCCAACCGGGACTAGCCACCTACGAGCAGTACTTC. Amino acids: CASSQPGLATYEQYF.